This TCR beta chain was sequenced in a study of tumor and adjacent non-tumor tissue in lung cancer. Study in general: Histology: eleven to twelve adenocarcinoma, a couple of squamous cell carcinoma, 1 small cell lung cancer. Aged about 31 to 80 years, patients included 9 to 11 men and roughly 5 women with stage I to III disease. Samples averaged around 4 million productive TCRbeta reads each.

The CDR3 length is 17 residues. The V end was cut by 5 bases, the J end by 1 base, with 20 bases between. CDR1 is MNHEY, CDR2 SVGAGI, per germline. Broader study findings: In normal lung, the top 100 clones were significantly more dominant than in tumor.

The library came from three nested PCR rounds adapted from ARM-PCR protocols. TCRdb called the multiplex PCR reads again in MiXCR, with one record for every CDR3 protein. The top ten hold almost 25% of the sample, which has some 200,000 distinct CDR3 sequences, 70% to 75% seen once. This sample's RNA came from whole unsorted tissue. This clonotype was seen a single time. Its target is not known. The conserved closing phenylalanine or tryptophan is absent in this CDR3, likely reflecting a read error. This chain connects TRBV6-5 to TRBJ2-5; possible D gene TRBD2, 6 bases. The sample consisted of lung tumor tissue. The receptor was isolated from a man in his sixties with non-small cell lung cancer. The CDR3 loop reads CASSPYGAGRSQETQYS. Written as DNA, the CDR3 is TGTGCCAGCAGTCCATACGGGGCGGGAAGATCCCAAGAGACCCAGTACTCC.